The clone carrying this TCR beta chain was found many times. The antigen is unknown. J was trimmed by 3 bases and V by 5 bases; bases with no gene match: 8. The germline V gene has CDR1 SGHTA and CDR2 FQGNSA. The CDR3 consists of 15 residues. Not enrolled were patients with uncontrolled infection, other autoimmune disease, pregnancy or lactation. TCR beta CDR3 region amplification was performed from RNA transcripts. The TCR CDR3 was amplified in a first-round RT-PCR using the HTBI primer set. TCRdb analysed the multiplex PCR reads with MiXCR anew, one entry per CDR3 protein. Found here are more than 300,000 distinct CDR3 sequences, about 15% of them singletons; the top ten hold around 20%. These data are taken from a study of T cells in Graves' hyperthyroidism and ophthalmopathy. Study context: Before any treatment, at initial diagnosis, peripheral blood was collected. General observations from the study: Among clonotypes expanded in thyroid above 0.001, most were also found in blood. From stable hyperthyroidism, ophthalmopathy was set apart by a 13 V-J model.

This clonotype originated in a woman younger than 45 with Graves' ophthalmopathy. V gene TRBV7-2 combines with J gene TRBJ2-5; 8 nucleotides match TRBD1. The specimen sequenced was blood. The CDR3 nucleotides are TGTGCCAGCAGCCCGTCCTGGACAGGGAAAGAGACCCAGTACTTC. It codes for CASSPSWTGKETQYF.